The 3 T cell receptor beta chains listed next were all sequenced from one sample in a study of Graves' ophthalmopathy and Graves' hyperthyroidism. Using RNA transcripts, the TCR beta CDR3 regions were amplified. Second-round multiplex PCR came after a first-round RT-PCR that employed HTBI primers. In TCRdb, the multiplex PCR reads were re-called with MiXCR into one record per CDR3 protein. In the table there are hundreds of thousands of distinct CDR3 sequences, more than 20% of which are singletons. Sequenced material: peripheral blood. The receptors shown here come from a woman aged 18-30 years with stable Graves' hyperthyroidism.

The V call is TRBV7-3, the J call TRBJ2-5; 14 bases map to TRBD2. The CDR3 is 19 amino acids. Germline values: CDR1 SGHTA, CDR2 FQGTGA. The trim removed 4 bases at V and 5 bases at J, leaving 15 bases unmatched. This CDR3 is CASSSGRGTSGRMWETQYF. The CDR3 region has the DNA TGTGCCAGCAGCTCGGGCCGGGGGACTAGCGGGAGAATGTGGGAGACCCAGTACTTC.

This clonotype showed up many times. The chain recombines TRBV27 with TRBJ2-5; 9 bases are a match to TRBD1. The CDR3 spans 14 residues. The trim removed 8 bases at V and 3 bases at J, leaving 7 bases unmatched. Germline values: CDR1 MNHEY, CDR2 SMNVEV (reference sequence). Written as DNA, the CDR3 is TGTGCCAGCGGGGACAGGGATGTCGAAGAGACCCAGTACTTC. It encodes CASGDRDVEETQYF.

This clonotype was detected ten times or more. Here the CDR3 DNA reads TGCAGTGCACCTCGGACAGGCACCGGGGAGCTGTTTTTT. This encodes CSAPRTGTGELFF. The chain recombines TRBV20-1 with TRBJ2-2, with 7 bases aligning to TRBD1. The CDR3 loop spans 13 amino acids. The ends lost 6 bases at V and 4 bases at J; junction bases unmatched: 5. Germline lookup yields CDR1 DFQATT and CDR2 SNEGSKA (reference sequence).